A selection of T cell receptor beta chains follows, all from one sample in a study of cytomegalovirus exposure and HLA in healthy donors. Generated by immunoSEQ multiplex PCR, the TCRdb table keeps only in-frame clones and is missing some. The table lists 120,000 or so clones, about 87% of them singletons, with roughly 2% in the top ten. Source material: PBMCs. Source of these receptors: a woman under 30 in good health and CMV-seronegative. CDR3s include the opening cysteine and the closing phenylalanine or tryptophan. The D gene is left open where the match is weak. Not every row has a clone size; where given, it reads once, few, many or a size class.

d_gene: TRBD1; j_gene: TRBJ1-5; abundance: -; v_gene: TRBV5-6; CDR3nt: TGTGCCAGCAGCAGAGACAGGGGAAGCGTTGGGAATCAGCCCCAGCATTTT; CDR3aa: CASSRDRGSVGNQPQHF
d_gene: TRBD1; j_gene: TRBJ1-2; abundance: -; v_gene: TRBV7-9; CDR3nt: TGTGCCAGCAGCCCGGGACAGGGCTTAAACTATGGCTACACCTTC; CDR3aa: CASSPGQGLNYGYTF
d_gene: TRBD1; j_gene: TRBJ2-7; abundance: once; v_gene: TRBV5-4; CDR3nt: TGTGCCAGCAGTCATGAAGGGACAGGAAGTTACTCCTACGAGCAGTACTTC; CDR3aa: CASSHEGTGSYSYEQYF
d_gene: -; j_gene: TRBJ1-1; abundance: few; v_gene: TRBV30; CDR3nt: TGTGCCTGGAAGAGGATTGATGCTGAAGCTTTCTTT; CDR3aa: CAWKRIDAEAFF
d_gene: TRBD1; j_gene: TRBJ1-2; abundance: few; v_gene: TRBV4-1; CDR3nt: TGCGCCAGCAGCCAGACAGGGTTAAACTATGGCTACACCTTC; CDR3aa: CASSQTGLNYGYTF
d_gene: -; j_gene: TRBJ1-2; abundance: -; v_gene: TRBV5-6; CDR3nt: TGTGCCAGCAGCCGCTACGGACGGGGGATCACCGACTATGGCTACACCTTC; CDR3aa: CASSRYGRGITDYGYTF
d_gene: TRBD1; j_gene: TRBJ1-2; abundance: -; v_gene: TRBV5-1; CDR3nt: TGCGCCAGCAGCCAGGACAGGAACTATGGCTACACCTTC; CDR3aa: CASSQDRNYGYTF
d_gene: TRBD1; j_gene: TRBJ1-2; abundance: -; v_gene: TRBV2; CDR3nt: TGTGCCAGCAGCGCTCACGCCGGGACAGTGGGCTCCACATATGGCTACACCTTC; CDR3aa: CASSAHAGTVGSTYGYTF
d_gene: TRBD1; j_gene: TRBJ1-2; abundance: -; v_gene: TRBV18; CDR3nt: TGTGCCAGCTCACCGGTTCGACAGGGGGACTATGGCTACACCTTC; CDR3aa: CASSPVRQGDYGYTF
d_gene: -; j_gene: TRBJ1-5; abundance: -; v_gene: TRBV7-9; CDR3nt: TGTGCCAGCAGCTCCGACAGAAATCAGCCCCAGCATTTT; CDR3aa: CASSSDRNQPQHF
d_gene: TRBD1; j_gene: TRBJ2-3; abundance: -; v_gene: TRBV5-8; CDR3nt: TGTGCCAGCAGCTACGAAGGGGGCCTCACAGATACGCAGTATTTT; CDR3aa: CASSYEGGLTDTQYF
d_gene: -; j_gene: TRBJ2-3; abundance: -; v_gene: TRBV6-5; CDR3nt: TGTGCCAGCAGTTACAAGTTAGCTAGCACAGATACGCAGTATTTT; CDR3aa: CASSYKLASTDTQYF
d_gene: TRBD1; j_gene: TRBJ2-7; abundance: few; v_gene: TRBV10-3; CDR3nt: TGTGCCATCAGCGGGACAGGGACATACTACGAGCAGTACTTC; CDR3aa: CAISGTGTYYEQYF
d_gene: -; j_gene: TRBJ2-7; abundance: -; v_gene: TRBV4-1; CDR3nt: TGCGCCAGCAGCCAATCCATACTAGCAGGATCCTACGAGCAGTACTTC; CDR3aa: CASSQSILAGSYEQYF
d_gene: -; j_gene: TRBJ2-5; abundance: -; v_gene: TRBV30; CDR3nt: TGTGCCTGGACTGGGGGGGCGACCCAGTACTTC; CDR3aa: CAWTGGATQYF
d_gene: -; j_gene: TRBJ2-1; abundance: -; v_gene: TRBV4-3; CDR3nt: TGCGCCAGCAGCCAAGATTTTGTTGGCGGCGAGACCTACAATGAGCAGTTCTTC; CDR3aa: CASSQDFVGGETYNEQFF
d_gene: TRBD2; j_gene: TRBJ2-7; abundance: once; v_gene: TRBV6-6; CDR3nt: TGTGCCAGCAGTTACACTGGACTAGCGGGAGGGGATGAGCAGTACTTC; CDR3aa: CASSYTGLAGGDEQYF
d_gene: TRBD1; j_gene: TRBJ2-1; abundance: -; v_gene: TRBV5-1; CDR3nt: TGCGCCAGCAGCTTGGCCGGGGCAGGGGGTCATGAGCAGTTCTTC; CDR3aa: CASSLAGAGGHEQFF
d_gene: TRBD1; j_gene: TRBJ1-2; abundance: -; v_gene: TRBV9; CDR3nt: TGTGCCAGCAGCGTAGGGGGACAGAACTATGGCTACACCTTC; CDR3aa: CASSVGGQNYGYTF
d_gene: TRBD1; j_gene: TRBJ1-4; abundance: few; v_gene: TRBV15; CDR3nt: TGTGCCACCGGACGAACAGGGGCCAATGAAAAACTGTTTTTT; CDR3aa: CATGRTGANEKLFF
d_gene: -; j_gene: TRBJ1-2; abundance: once; v_gene: TRBV28; CDR3nt: TGTGCCAGCACCACCACCGGACAGACGGGAGGCTACACCTTC; CDR3aa: CASTTTGQTGGYTF
d_gene: -; j_gene: TRBJ2-3; abundance: -; v_gene: TRBV5-5; CDR3nt: TGTGCCAGCAGCGGGGAGATGGTGCGCACAGATACGCAGTATTTT; CDR3aa: CASSGEMVRTDTQYF
d_gene: TRBD2; j_gene: TRBJ2-1; abundance: -; v_gene: TRBV9; CDR3nt: TGTGCCAGCAGCGGATCTAGCGGGGCGGGGGACTACAATGAGCAGTTCTTC; CDR3aa: CASSGSSGAGDYNEQFF
d_gene: -; j_gene: TRBJ1-1; abundance: -; v_gene: TRBV10-2; CDR3nt: TGCGCCAGCAGTGCTGCAGGCATGAACACTGAAGCTTTCTTT; CDR3aa: CASSAAGMNTEAFF
d_gene: TRBD1; j_gene: TRBJ1-2; abundance: once; v_gene: TRBV19; CDR3nt: TGTGCCAGTAGTATGGGACAGGGGTGGCAAGGCTACACCTTC; CDR3aa: CASSMGQGWQGYTF
d_gene: TRBD1; j_gene: TRBJ1-2; abundance: -; v_gene: TRBV27; CDR3nt: TGTGCCAGCAGTTTAACGGGGACAGTTACTAACTATGGCTACACCTTC; CDR3aa: CASSLTGTVTNYGYTF
d_gene: -; j_gene: TRBJ1-5; abundance: -; v_gene: TRBV30; CDR3nt: TGTGCCTGGAGTGTAGGGACTACGCTGGGTCAGCCCCAGCATTTT; CDR3aa: CAWSVGTTLGQPQHF
d_gene: -; j_gene: TRBJ1-1; abundance: -; v_gene: TRBV5-6; CDR3nt: TGTGCCAGCAGCCGGAAGAAAACAGGGAACACTGAAGCTTTCTTT; CDR3aa: CASSRKKTGNTEAFF
d_gene: -; j_gene: TRBJ2-2; abundance: few; v_gene: TRBV7-3; CDR3nt: TGTGCCAGCAGCTTAGGACTAACCACCGCCGGGGAGCTGTTTTTT; CDR3aa: CASSLGLTTAGELFF
d_gene: -; j_gene: TRBJ1-4; abundance: -; v_gene: TRBV28; CDR3nt: TGTGCCAGCAGGAACCGACAAGGTGAAAAACTGTTTTTT; CDR3aa: CASRNRQGEKLFF
d_gene: TRBD2; j_gene: TRBJ2-7; abundance: once; v_gene: TRBV27; CDR3nt: TGTGCCAGCAGCGGTATAGCGGGAGTGTCCTACGAGCAGTACTTC; CDR3aa: CASSGIAGVSYEQYF
d_gene: -; j_gene: TRBJ2-7; abundance: -; v_gene: TRBV12-5; CDR3nt: TGTGCTAGTGGTTTGACCGGCAGGAACGAGCAGTACTTC; CDR3aa: CASGLTGRNEQYF
d_gene: -; j_gene: TRBJ1-1; abundance: -; v_gene: TRBV6-1; CDR3nt: TGTGCCAGCAGTGAAGACAGTCGAACCTGGAACACTGAAGCTTTCTTT; CDR3aa: CASSEDSRTWNTEAFF
d_gene: -; j_gene: TRBJ2-4; abundance: -; v_gene: TRBV19; CDR3nt: TGTGCCAGTACCGACTCCCCAGGGGTAAGGAACATTCAGTACTTC; CDR3aa: CASTDSPGVRNIQYF
d_gene: -; j_gene: TRBJ1-6; abundance: -; v_gene: TRBV27; CDR3nt: TGTGCCAGCAGTGCGGGGACCGTCTATAATTCACCCCTCCACTTT; CDR3aa: CASSAGTVYNSPLHF
d_gene: -; j_gene: TRBJ2-5; abundance: -; v_gene: TRBV7-8; CDR3nt: TGTGCCAGCAGCTCGAGACTAGGCCAAGAGACCCAGTACTTC; CDR3aa: CASSSRLGQETQYF
d_gene: TRBD1; j_gene: TRBJ2-7; abundance: -; v_gene: TRBV5-1; CDR3nt: TGCGCCAGCAGCTGGGACAGTCGCTCCTACGAGCAGTACTTC; CDR3aa: CASSWDSRSYEQYF
d_gene: -; j_gene: TRBJ2-2; abundance: -; v_gene: TRBV6-1; CDR3nt: TGTGCCAGCAGTGAAGGGGCCCCCGCCGACGGGGAGCTGTTTTTT; CDR3aa: CASSEGAPADGELFF
d_gene: TRBD1; j_gene: TRBJ1-6; abundance: few; v_gene: TRBV6-1; CDR3nt: TGTGCCAGCAGTGGCCGGGACAGAAAGAATTCACCCCTCCACTTT; CDR3aa: CASSGRDRKNSPLHF
d_gene: TRBD1; j_gene: TRBJ1-2; abundance: -; v_gene: TRBV28; CDR3nt: TGTGCCAGCAGTTCCGGACAGGGTGGGGGCTACACCTTC; CDR3aa: CASSSGQGGGYTF
d_gene: TRBD1; j_gene: TRBJ1-1; abundance: -; v_gene: TRBV6-1; CDR3nt: TGTGCCAGCAGTGAAGCGCTTGGGTTAGGGGGCCCGGACACTGAAGCTTTCTTT; CDR3aa: CASSEALGLGGPDTEAFF
d_gene: TRBD2; j_gene: TRBJ2-3; abundance: -; v_gene: TRBV5-1; CDR3nt: TGCGCCAGCAGCTTGTTGGGAGGGTTCACAGATACGCAGTATTTT; CDR3aa: CASSLLGGFTDTQYF
d_gene: -; j_gene: TRBJ2-7; abundance: few; v_gene: TRBV5-4; CDR3nt: TGTGCCAGCAGCTTGGGACAGGCCACCTACGAGCAGTACTTC; CDR3aa: CASSLGQATYEQYF
d_gene: TRBD1; j_gene: TRBJ1-1; abundance: -; v_gene: TRBV27; CDR3nt: TGTGCCAGCAGACTATATGCAAGGGGGCTGGGGGTGACTGAAGCTTTCTTT; CDR3aa: CASRLYARGLGVTEAFF
d_gene: TRBD1; j_gene: TRBJ1-3; abundance: -; v_gene: TRBV7-9; CDR3nt: TGTGCCAGCAGCTTAGCGGTCGCCCGGGACAGGGGATCTGGAAACACCATATATTTT; CDR3aa: CASSLAVARDRGSGNTIYF
d_gene: -; j_gene: TRBJ1-1; abundance: once; v_gene: TRBV13; CDR3nt: TGTGCCAGCAGTCTCGGGGGGCTAGAAGCTTTCTTT; CDR3aa: CASSLGGLEAFF
d_gene: -; j_gene: TRBJ1-2; abundance: -; v_gene: TRBV28; CDR3nt: TGTGCCAGCAGTCTGGGGGGGGACTATGGCTACACCTTC; CDR3aa: CASSLGGDYGYTF
d_gene: -; j_gene: TRBJ2-7; abundance: few; v_gene: TRBV9; CDR3nt: TGTGCCAGCAGCTCCTGGGGGCAGGGAGGGGAGCAGTACTTC; CDR3aa: CASSSWGQGGEQYF
d_gene: TRBD1; j_gene: TRBJ1-1; abundance: few; v_gene: TRBV29-1; CDR3nt: TGCAGCGGAGGGGACAGTGAAGCTTTCTTT; CDR3aa: CSGGDSEAFF
d_gene: -; j_gene: TRBJ2-7; abundance: -; v_gene: TRBV19; CDR3nt: TGTGCCAGTAGTATAGATCTATGGGGGGACCCCTACGAGCAGTACTTC; CDR3aa: CASSIDLWGDPYEQYF
d_gene: TRBD1; j_gene: TRBJ2-2; abundance: -; v_gene: TRBV6-6; CDR3nt: TGTGCCAGCAGTTACCGGACAGGGGGGGACACCGGGGAGCTGTTTTTT; CDR3aa: CASSYRTGGDTGELFF